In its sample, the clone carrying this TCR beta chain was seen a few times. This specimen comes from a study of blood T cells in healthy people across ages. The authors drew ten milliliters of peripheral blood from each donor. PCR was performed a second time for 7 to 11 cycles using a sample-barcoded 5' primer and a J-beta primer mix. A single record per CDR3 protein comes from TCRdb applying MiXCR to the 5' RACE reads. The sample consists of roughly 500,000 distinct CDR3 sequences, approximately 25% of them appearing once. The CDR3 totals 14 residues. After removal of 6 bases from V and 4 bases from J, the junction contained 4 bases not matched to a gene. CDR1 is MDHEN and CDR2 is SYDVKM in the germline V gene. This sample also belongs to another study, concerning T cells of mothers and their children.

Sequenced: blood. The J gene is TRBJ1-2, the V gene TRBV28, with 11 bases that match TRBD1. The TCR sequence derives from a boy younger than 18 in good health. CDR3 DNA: TGTGCCAGCAGAACAGGACAGGGGGCCTATGGCTACACCTTC. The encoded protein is CASRTGQGAYGYTF.